The following is a TCR beta chain sequence with its context. In the authors' workflow: Estimation of nucleated cell counts relied on the amplification of reference gene primers. The data were produced by immunoSEQ multiplex PCR, yet TCRdb's version contains in-frame clones alone and is incomplete. V and J calls plus clone size are reproduced from that table; the DNA served to infer D and trimming. The sample contains approximately 250,000 clones, around 87% of which appear only once. This sample stems from a study of blood T cell repertoires in COVID-19. The ends lost 4 bases at V and 1 base at J; junction bases unmatched: 4. Looked up from germline, CDR1 is SGHNT and CDR2 is YYREEE (reference sequence). The length of the CDR3 is 16 residues.

The TCR was taken from a woman aged 60-75 years with COVID-19, enrolled during active disease. Sample: peripheral blood. This rearrangement joins TRBV5-4 to TRBJ2-1; TRBD2 matches at 11 bases. CDR3 in DNA: TGTGCCAGCAGCGGGGGACTAGCGGCTTCCTACAATGAGCAGTTCTTC. It translates to CASSGGLAASYNEQFF.